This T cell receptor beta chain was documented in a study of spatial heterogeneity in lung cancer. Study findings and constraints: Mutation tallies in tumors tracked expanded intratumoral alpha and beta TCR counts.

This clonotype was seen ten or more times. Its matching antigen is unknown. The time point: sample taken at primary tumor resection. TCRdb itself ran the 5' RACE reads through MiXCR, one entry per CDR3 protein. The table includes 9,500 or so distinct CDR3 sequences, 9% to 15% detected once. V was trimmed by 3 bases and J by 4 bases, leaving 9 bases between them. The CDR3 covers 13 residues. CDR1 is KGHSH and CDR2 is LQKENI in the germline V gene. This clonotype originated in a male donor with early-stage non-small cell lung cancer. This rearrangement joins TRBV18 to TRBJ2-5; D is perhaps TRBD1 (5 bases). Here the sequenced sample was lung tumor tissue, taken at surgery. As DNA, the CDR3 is TGTGCCAGCTCACCCCTGCAGGGAGAGACCCAGTACTTC. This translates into CASSPLQGETQYF. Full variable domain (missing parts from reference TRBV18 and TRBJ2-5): NAGVMQNPRHLVRRRGQEARLRCSPMKGHSHVYWYRQLPEEGLKFMVYLQKENIIDESGMPKERFSAEFPKEGPSILRIQQVVRGDSAAYFCASSPLQGETQYFGPGTRLLVL.